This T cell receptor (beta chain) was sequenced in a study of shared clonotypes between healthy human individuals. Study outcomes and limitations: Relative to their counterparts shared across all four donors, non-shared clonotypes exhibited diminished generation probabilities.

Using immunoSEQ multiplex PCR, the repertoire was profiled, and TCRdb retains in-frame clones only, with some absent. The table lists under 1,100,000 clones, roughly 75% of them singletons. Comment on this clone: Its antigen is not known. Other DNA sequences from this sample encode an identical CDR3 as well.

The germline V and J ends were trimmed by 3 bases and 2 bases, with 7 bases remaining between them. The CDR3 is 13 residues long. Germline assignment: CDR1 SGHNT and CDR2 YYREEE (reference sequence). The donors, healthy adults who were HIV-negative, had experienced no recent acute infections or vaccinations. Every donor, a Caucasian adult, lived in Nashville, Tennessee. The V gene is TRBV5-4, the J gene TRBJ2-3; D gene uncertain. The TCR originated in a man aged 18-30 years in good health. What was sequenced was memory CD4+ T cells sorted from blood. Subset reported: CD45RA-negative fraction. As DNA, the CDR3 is TGTGCCAGCAGCTCCGGGTCCACAGATACGCAGTATTTT. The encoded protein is CASSSGSTDTQYF.